This T cell receptor (beta chain) stems from a study of shared T cell receptors in the human thymus. The repertoire was sequenced with immunoSEQ multiplex PCR; TCRdb's copy has only in-frame clones and lacks some. The top ten clones hold about 0.01% of a sample with about 660,000 clones, approximately 90% of them seen once. CDR1 and CDR2 (germline): LNHNV, YYDKDF (reference sequence). CDR3 size: 14 residues. The V gene lost 8 bases and the J gene lost 3 bases, with 14 bases spanning the gap. The same sample was also studied in work on human thymus T cells. This second report adds: Corrective surgery for congenital heart defects was being performed on the healthy Finnish infants who were the donors. It was from resections taken during corrective heart surgery that the thymus tissue came. As related research reported, thymic repertoires overlapped highly among unrelated individuals.

The material sequenced was thymocytes. The receptor comes from a boy under two years old with a congenital heart defect. The chain joins TRBV15 to TRBJ2-1; D is perhaps TRBD1 (5 bases). CDR3 sequence reads: CATESRVGYNEQFF. The CDR3 nucleotides read TGTGCCACCGAGTCCAGGGTCGGCTACAATGAGCAGTTCTTC. Together with reference TRBV15 and TRBJ2-1, the CDR3 gives the full variable domain: DAMVIQNPRYQVTQFGKPVTLSCSQTLNHNVMYWYQQKSSQAPKLLFHYYDKDFNNEADTPDNFQSRRPNTSFCFLDIRSPGLGDTAMYLCATESRVGYNEQFFGPGTRLTVL.